This T cell receptor beta chain was captured in a study of brain T cells in children with intractable seizures. Produced via immunoSEQ multiplex PCR; TCRdb's table is partial and in-frame only. This table has approximately 60,000 clones, around 95% appearing once. The sample consisted of peripheral blood, taken at surgery. This clonotype originated in a boy in the first two years of life with focal cortical dysplasia and intractable seizures.

Here the CDR3 DNA reads TGTGCCAGCAGCCAAAGTAAGGGGGTCCAGCAGTATTTT. It encodes CASSQSKGVQQYF. The genes are TRBV3-1 (or the pseudogene TRBV3-2) and TRBJ2-3; D might be TRBD1 (6 bases). This CDR3 comprises 13 residues. Germline-derived CDR1 and CDR2 are LGHDT and YNNKEL (reference sequence). Trimming shortened V by 2 bases and J by 11 bases, and 14 bases separated the two germline ends.